The 24 T cell receptor beta chains presented below share a single source sample, sequenced in a study of shared clonotypes between healthy human individuals. Measured with immunoSEQ multiplex PCR; TCRdb has only the in-frame clones, and not every one. Of about 2.4 million clones listed, 85% to 95% are singletons. The sequenced material came from naive CD4+ T cells sorted from blood. The subset is: CD45RA+ positively selected. These receptors came from a man aged 18 to 35 in good health.

This chain joins TRBV7-6 and TRBJ2-7, with no clear D. The V gene's germline CDR1 is SGHVS and CDR2 FNYEAQ. Trimming removed 4 bases from V and 3 bases from J, with 7 bases in between. The CDR3 has 12 amino acids. The CDR3 sequence is CASSSISYEQYF. Here the CDR3 DNA reads TGTGCCAGCAGCTCCATAAGCTACGAGCAGTACTTC.

The chain joins TRBV10-1 to TRBJ2-3; TRBD1 agrees at 7 bases. With V trimmed by 6 bases and J by 3 bases, 9 bases remained unmatched. This CDR3 is 15 amino acids long. Germline V CDR1 and CDR2: WNHNN, SYGVQD (reference sequence). Written as DNA, the CDR3 is TGCGCCAGCAGAGACAGGGTTTTGAATACAGATACGCAGTATTTT. It specifies CASRDRVLNTDTQYF.

The CDR3 reads CAIRIQGAGELFF. The CDR3 DNA follows: TGTGCCATCAGGATACAGGGTGCCGGGGAGCTGTTTTTT. This chain links TRBV10-3 with TRBJ2-2; D is perhaps TRBD1 (6 bases). Germline CDR1 reads ENHRY; CDR2 reads SYGVKD. CDR3 length: 13 amino acids. Trimming took off 6 bases at V and 6 bases at J, with 11 bases between the two ends.

Comment on this clone: The sample holds other DNA sequences that translate to the same CDR3. The gene calls are TRBV18 and TRBJ2-7; D is perhaps TRBD1 (6 bases). Germline values: CDR1 KGHSH, CDR2 LQKENI. There are 15 residues in the CDR3. V was pared by 0 bases and J by 0 bases, with 9 bases between. CDR3 sequence reads: CASSPPNRDSYEQYF. The DNA of the CDR3 is TGTGCCAGCTCACCACCCAACAGGGACTCCTACGAGCAGTACTTC.

There are a few counts of this clone. V gene TRBV27 combines with J gene TRBJ1-5; 7 bases line up with TRBD1. Germline CDR1 MNHEY, CDR2 SMNVEV (reference sequence). CDR3 size: 16 residues. V lost 4 bases to trimming and J lost 2 bases; unmatched junction nucleotides: 8. CDR3 nucleotides: TGTGCCAGCAGTTCGACACAGGGGTGGCGCAATCAGCCCCAGCATTTT. It is translated as CASSSTQGWRNQPQHF.

This clone was counted a single time. The genes are TRBV28 and TRBJ2-3, with 9 bases identical to TRBD2. The length of the CDR3 is 18 residues. Trimming took 2 bases from V and 1 from J; bases not matched to a gene: 10. CDR1 is MDHEN, CDR2 SYDVKM, per germline. CDR3 in DNA: TGTGCCAGCAGTTTAATAGCGGGAGATGGGGTAGGCACAGATACGCAGTATTTT. Its translation: CASSLIAGDGVGTDTQYF.

This rearrangement joins TRBV27 to TRBJ1-6, with 7 bases matching TRBD1. The CDR3 has 15 residues. Germline loops: CDR1 MNHEY, CDR2 SMNVEV (reference sequence). The V and J ends lost 5 bases and 7 bases, in that order; junction bases with no gene match: 8. The CDR3 nucleotides read TGTGCCAGCAGTGCCCGACAGGGAGTAAATTCACCCCTCCACTTT. It encodes CASSARQGVNSPLHF.

The rearrangement joins TRBV18 to TRBJ2-2; D may be TRBD1 (5 bases). V was cut by 2 bases and J by 5 bases, with 12 bases left in between. Germline values: CDR1 KGHSH, CDR2 LQKENI. The CDR3 is 15 residues long. The CDR3 here is CASSPNGADTGELFF. The CDR3 nucleotides are TGTGCCAGCTCACCAAATGGGGCGGATACCGGGGAGCTGTTTTTT.

V and J are TRBV15 and TRBJ2-1, with D tentatively TRBD1 (5 bases). Germline V gene data show CDR1 as LNHNV and CDR2 as YYDKDF (reference sequence). The CDR3 runs 15 residues. Between the trimmed V and J ends, which lost 0 bases and 5 bases, there was a span of 11 bases. CDR3 amino acids: CATSRDGRVDNEQFF. The DNA of the CDR3 is TGTGCCACCAGCAGAGACGGCAGGGTCGACAATGAGCAGTTCTTC. The whole variable domain, remainder taken from reference TRBV15 and TRBJ2-1, is DAMVIQNPRYQVTQFGKPVTLSCSQTLNHNVMYWYQQKSSQAPKLLFHYYDKDFNNEADTPDNFQSRRPNTSFCFLDIRSPGLGDTAMYLCATSRDGRVDNEQFFGPGTRLTVL.

V is TRBV7-9 and J is TRBJ2-3, with D perhaps assigned TRBD1 or TRBD2 (6 bases each). CDR3 size: 14 residues. Per the germline V gene, CDR1 is SEHNR and CDR2 is FQNEAQ (reference sequence). Trimming cost V 8 bases and J 6 bases, with 18 bases left between them. CDR3 coding DNA: TGTGCCAGCTTGCGGGACATCTCCGGGGATACGCAGTATTTT. Translation gives CASLRDISGDTQYF.

The rearrangement joins TRBV18 to TRBJ2-3, with TRBD2 as a possible D gene (6 bases). The CDR3 totals 16 residues. V lost 3 bases and J lost 2, with 15 bases in between. Germline V CDR1 and CDR2: KGHSH, LQKENI. The CDR3 loop reads CASSPRGAGHTDTQYF. CDR3 nucleotides: TGTGCCAGCTCACCCCGGGGAGCGGGTCACACAGATACGCAGTATTTT.

The V gene is TRBV4-3, the J gene TRBJ1-4; possible D gene TRBD1, 5 bases. Germline V gene data show CDR1 as LGHNA and CDR2 as YSLEER. The CDR3 consists of 14 residues. The V end was cut by 0 bases, the J end by 8 bases, with 10 bases between. In DNA, the CDR3 is TGCGCCAGCAGCCAAGAGGGACTAGGCGAAAAACTGTTTTTT. Translation: CASSQEGLGEKLFF.

The chain joins TRBV19 to TRBJ1-1; 8 nucleotides align to TRBD1. The CDR3 consists of 16 residues. V lost 4 bases and J lost 1; bases outside the gene matches: 8. Germline CDR1 and CDR2: LNHDA and SQIVND (reference sequence). DNA of the CDR3: TGTGCCAGTAGTACCACCCGGGGACAGGCGAACACTGAAGCTTTCTTT. The encoded protein is CASSTTRGQANTEAFF. Together with reference TRBV19 and TRBJ1-1, the CDR3 gives the full variable domain: DGGITQSPKYLFRKEGQNVTLSCEQNLNHDAMYWYRQDPGQGLRLIYYSQIVNDFQKGDIAEGYSVSREKKESFPLTVTSAQKNPTAFYLCASSTTRGQANTEAFFGQGTRLTVV.

The chain combines TRBV30 with TRBJ2-1; 10 nucleotides line up with TRBD2. The germline V gene encodes CDR1 GTSNPN and CDR2 SVGIG (reference sequence). V shed 8 bases, J shed 9 bases, and the junction held 10 bases outside the gene matches. The CDR3 runs 13 residues. CDR3 sequence: CASSSGSLVEQFF. CDR3 sequence (DNA): TGTGCCAGTTCTAGCGGGAGCTTGGTTGAGCAGTTCTTC.

V usage is TRBV27 and J usage is TRBJ1-2; D gene unclear. This CDR3 region has 14 residues. The germline gives CDR1 MNHEY, CDR2 SMNVEV (reference sequence). Trimming removed 2 bases from V and 2 bases from J, with 9 bases in between. CDR3 residues: CASSLPYENYGYTF. CDR3 coding DNA: TGTGCCAGCAGTTTACCCTATGAAAACTATGGCTACACCTTC.

The chain joins TRBV6-5 to TRBJ2-7; 9 nucleotides agree with TRBD2. V trimming: 2 bases; J trimming: 3 bases; junction bases outside the gene matches: 5. Germline V gene lookup returns CDR1 MNHEY and CDR2 SVGAGI. CDR3 length: 15 residues. CDR3 amino acids: CASSYRAGGVYEQYF. The CDR3 bases are TGTGCCAGCAGTTACCGGGCGGGAGGGGTCTACGAGCAGTACTTC.

The chain joins TRBV19 to TRBJ2-7, with 9 bases that match TRBD1. Unmatched junction bases numbered 3, after V lost 4 bases and J lost 2 bases. The length of the CDR3 is 14 residues. The germline gives CDR1 LNHDA, CDR2 SQIVND (reference sequence). The CDR3 sequence is CASSKDRGTYEQYF. The CDR3 nucleotides read TGTGCCAGTAGTAAGGACAGGGGCACCTACGAGCAGTACTTC.

The rearrangement uses TRBV18 and TRBJ2-7; 9 positions match TRBD1. The CDR3 has 13 residues. V gave up 4 bases and J gave up 6 bases; unmatched junction bases: 4. Germline V lookup: CDR1 KGHSH, CDR2 LQKENI. This CDR3 reads CASSQDRGSEQYF. As DNA, the CDR3 is TGTGCCAGCTCACAGGACAGGGGAAGCGAGCAGTACTTC.

As to this clone: At one of its ends the junction is not consistent with the germline gene, which may arise from a read error. This chain links TRBV7-7 with TRBJ2-3, with TRBD2 matching 7 bases. CDR3 length: 13 residues. From germline, CDR1 is SSHAT and CDR2 FNYEAQ (reference sequence). This CDR3 reads CASSPSQGGTQYF. The CDR3 DNA is TGTGCTAGCAGCCCCTCCCAGGGAGGGACGCAGTATTTT.

The V and J genes are TRBV27 and TRBJ1-5; D not certain. Per the germline V gene, CDR1 is MNHEY and CDR2 is SMNVEV (reference sequence). Trimming shortened V by 6 bases and J by 4 bases, and 13 bases separated the two germline ends. This CDR3 spans 14 amino acids. This CDR3 reads CASSLRPQNQPQHF. CDR3 DNA: TGTGCCAGCAGCCTCCGGCCCCAAAATCAGCCCCAGCATTTT.

The chain couples TRBV4-3 to TRBJ1-1; D unresolved. Germline V CDR1 and CDR2: LGHNA, YSLEER. The length of the CDR3 is 15 residues. The V gene lost 3 bases and the J gene lost 0 bases, with 11 bases spanning the gap. The CDR3 loop reads CASSHATLMNTEAFF. The CDR3 DNA is TGCGCCAGCAGCCATGCTACCTTAATGAACACTGAAGCTTTCTTT.

V usage is TRBV7-2 and J usage is TRBJ2-2; TRBD2 matches 9 bases. This CDR3 has 16 residues. With 7 bases clipped from V and 5 bases from J, the junction kept 11 bases outside the gene matches. The germline gives CDR1 SGHTA, CDR2 FQGNSA. The CDR3 loop is CASIGSGRSGTGELFF. The CDR3 DNA sequence: TGTGCCAGCATCGGCAGCGGGAGGTCAGGTACCGGGGAGCTGTTTTTT.

The chain combines TRBV19 with TRBJ1-1, with D possibly being TRBD1 (5 bases). This CDR3 region has 15 residues. V lost 1 base to trimming and J lost 0 bases, with 9 bases between them. Germline CDR1 LNHDA, CDR2 SQIVND (reference sequence). CDR3 in DNA: TGTGCCAGTAGTATAGGGGGCCCCATGAACACTGAAGCTTTCTTT. Its translation is CASSIGGPMNTEAFF.

Comment on this clone: The germline gene is not matched at one end of the junction; a read error may be the cause. J is TRBJ2-1 and V is TRBV6-1; tentative D call: TRBD2 (5 bases). Germline assignment: CDR1 MNHNS and CDR2 SASEGT. The CDR3 spans 17 residues. CDR3 nucleotide sequence: TGTGCCAGCAGGGAAGGCGAACGGACTGGAGTTTACAATGAGCAGTTCTTC. Encoded protein: CASREGERTGVYNEQFF.